The clone carrying this T cell receptor beta chain was picked up many times. Antigen unknown. Bulk TCR libraries were made with methods that had been previously described and with listed TCR primers. MiXCR, run by TCRdb on the PCR reads, gives a single entry per CDR3 protein. This sample has just under 650,000 distinct CDR3 sequences, with about 20% found just once. This record belongs to a study of molecular identifiers for immune sequencing clone quantification. CDR1 MDHEN and CDR2 SYDVKM come from the germline V gene. The V and J ends lost 5 bases and 6 bases respectively, with 23 bases between them. This CDR3 spans 17 amino acids. Points from the study as a whole: Effector cells kept over 97% of their molecules in clones above 20 RNA copies, while naive cells kept under 1% there.

This rearrangement joins TRBV28 to TRBJ1-5, with D tentatively TRBD1 (6 bases). The clonotype comes from a human donor in good health. Some libraries in this study had Jurkat cell RNA spiked in. Sequencing was carried out using naive CD8+ T cells from blood, with Jurkat cell RNA spiked in. As for subset: FACS-sorted CD8+CD4-CCR7+CD45RA+ naive T cells. The CDR3, as DNA: TGTGCCAGCAGTACAGAACAGGGCGTAGGGTACAGTCAGCCCCAGCATTTT. Protein sequence: CASSTEQGVGYSQPQHF.